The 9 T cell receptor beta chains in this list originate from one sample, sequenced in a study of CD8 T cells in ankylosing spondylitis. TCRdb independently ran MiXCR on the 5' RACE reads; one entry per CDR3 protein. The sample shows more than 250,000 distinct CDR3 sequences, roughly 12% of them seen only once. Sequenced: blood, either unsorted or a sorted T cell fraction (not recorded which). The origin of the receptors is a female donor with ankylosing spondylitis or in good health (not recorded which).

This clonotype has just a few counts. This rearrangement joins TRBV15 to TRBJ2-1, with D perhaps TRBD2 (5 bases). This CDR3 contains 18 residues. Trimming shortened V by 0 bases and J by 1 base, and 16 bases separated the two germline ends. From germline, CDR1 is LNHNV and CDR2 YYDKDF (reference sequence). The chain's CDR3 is CATSREGSSGRSYNEQFF. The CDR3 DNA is TGTGCCACCAGCAGAGAGGGGAGTTCAGGCAGATCCTACAATGAGCAGTTCTTC.

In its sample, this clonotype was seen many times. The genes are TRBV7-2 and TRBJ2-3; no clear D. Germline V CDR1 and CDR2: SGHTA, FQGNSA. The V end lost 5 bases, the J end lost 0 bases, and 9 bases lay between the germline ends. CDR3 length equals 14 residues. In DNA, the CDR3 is TGTGCCAGCAGCCCTGACTTTAGCACAGATACGCAGTATTTT. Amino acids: CASSPDFSTDTQYF.

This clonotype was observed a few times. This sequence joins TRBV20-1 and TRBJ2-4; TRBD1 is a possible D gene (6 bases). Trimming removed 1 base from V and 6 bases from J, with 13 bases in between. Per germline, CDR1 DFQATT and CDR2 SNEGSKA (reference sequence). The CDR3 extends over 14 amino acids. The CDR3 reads CSARVSRTANIQYF. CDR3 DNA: TGCAGTGCTAGAGTTTCGCGGACAGCAAACATTCAGTACTTC.

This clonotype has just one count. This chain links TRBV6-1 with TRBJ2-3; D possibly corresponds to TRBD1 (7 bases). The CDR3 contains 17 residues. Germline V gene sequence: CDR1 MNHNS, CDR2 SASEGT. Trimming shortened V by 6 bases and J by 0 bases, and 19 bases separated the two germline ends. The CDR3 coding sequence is TGTGCCAGCAGGGGGGCAGGGGGACTCTTAAGCACAGATACGCAGTATTTT. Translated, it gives CASRGAGGLLSTDTQYF.

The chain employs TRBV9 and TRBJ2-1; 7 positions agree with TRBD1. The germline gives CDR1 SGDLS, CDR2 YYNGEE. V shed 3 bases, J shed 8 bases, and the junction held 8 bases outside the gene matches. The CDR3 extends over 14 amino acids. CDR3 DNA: TGTGCCAGCAGCGCCCGACAGGGCCAAGATGAGCAGTTCTTC. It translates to CASSARQGQDEQFF.

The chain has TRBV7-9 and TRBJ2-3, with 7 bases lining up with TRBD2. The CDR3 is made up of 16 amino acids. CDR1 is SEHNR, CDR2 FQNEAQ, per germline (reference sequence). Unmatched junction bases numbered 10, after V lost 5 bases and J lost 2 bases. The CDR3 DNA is TGTGCCAGCAGCCCCACTAGCGCGCTTCTCACAGATACGCAGTATTTT. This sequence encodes CASSPTSALLTDTQYF.

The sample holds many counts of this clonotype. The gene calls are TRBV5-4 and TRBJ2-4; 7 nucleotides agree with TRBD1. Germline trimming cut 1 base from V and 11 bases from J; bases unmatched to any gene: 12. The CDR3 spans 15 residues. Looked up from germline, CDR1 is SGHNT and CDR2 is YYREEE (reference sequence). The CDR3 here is CASSLNSGGMTVQYF. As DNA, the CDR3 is TGTGCCAGCAGCTTGAATTCAGGGGGAATGACAGTTCAGTACTTC. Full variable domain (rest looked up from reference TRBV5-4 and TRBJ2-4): ETGVTQSPTHLIKTRGQQVTLRCSSQSGHNTVSWYQQALGQGPQFIFQYYREEENGRGNFPPRFSGLQFPNYSSELNVNALELDDSALYLCASSLNSGGMTVQYFGAGTRLSVL.

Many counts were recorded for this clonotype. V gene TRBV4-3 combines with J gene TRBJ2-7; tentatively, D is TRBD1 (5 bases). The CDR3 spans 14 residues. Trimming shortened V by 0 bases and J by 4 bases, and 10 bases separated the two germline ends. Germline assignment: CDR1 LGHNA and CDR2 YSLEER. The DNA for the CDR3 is TGCGCCAGCAGCCAAGAGAATCAGGGTTACGAGCAGTACTTC. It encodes CASSQENQGYEQYF.

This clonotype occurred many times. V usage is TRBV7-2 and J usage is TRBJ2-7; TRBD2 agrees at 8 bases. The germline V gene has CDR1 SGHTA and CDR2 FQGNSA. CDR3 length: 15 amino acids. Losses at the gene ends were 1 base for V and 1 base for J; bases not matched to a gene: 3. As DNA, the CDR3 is TGTGCCAGCAGCTTAGTAGGACTAGCATCCTACGAGCAGTACTTC. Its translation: CASSLVGLASYEQYF. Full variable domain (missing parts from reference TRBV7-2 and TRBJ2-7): GAGVSQSPSNKVTEKGKDVELRCDPISGHTALYWYRQSLGQGLEFLIYFQGNSAPDKSGLPSDRFSAERTGGSVSTLTIQRTQQEDSAVYLCASSLVGLASYEQYFGPGTRLTVT.